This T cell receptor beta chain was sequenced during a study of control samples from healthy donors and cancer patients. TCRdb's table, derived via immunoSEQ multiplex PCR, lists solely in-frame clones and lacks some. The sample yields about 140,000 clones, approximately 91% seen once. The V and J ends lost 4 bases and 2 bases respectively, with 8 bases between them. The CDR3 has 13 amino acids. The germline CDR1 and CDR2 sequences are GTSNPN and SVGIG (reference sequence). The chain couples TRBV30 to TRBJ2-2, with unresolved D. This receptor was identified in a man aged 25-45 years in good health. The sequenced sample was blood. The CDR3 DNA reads TGTGCCTGGATGGCAGTAAACACCGGGGAGCTGTTTTTT. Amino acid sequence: CAWMAVNTGELFF.